This record looks at one TCR beta chain sequence and its context. In this sample, this clonotype turned up a few times. No cognate antigen has been identified for it. No much larger clone is present one base from it, and per-base qualities are unavailable. Library preparation used PCR. The sample was run on an Illumina HiSeq 2500. Unique molecular identifiers were incorporated into TCR beta cDNA libraries to reduce PCR and sequencing biases. Some 500,000 cDNA molecules were obtained for every 1 to 10 million input T cells, so each molecule roughly corresponded to one T cell. Patient libraries were prepared and sequenced with the same protocol used for the earlier healthy control dataset. Samples belonging to the same batch were prepared together, multiplexed and sequenced on a shared HiSeq lane. From the authors' description of their analysis: Raw barcoded reads were processed with MIGEC, discarding single-read molecular identifier groups before consensus assembly and CDR3 extraction. VDJtools was used for post-analysis of the clonotype tables, with diversity normalized by down-sampling every dataset to the smallest sample size. In repertoire overlap clustering, CDR3 amino acid sequences, but not nucleotide sequences, were matched to correct batch-related cross-sample contamination. The public reads were quality trimmed at Q25 with fastp and then assembled into clones with MiXCR by TCRdb, keeping productive beta chains. Merged by CDR3 protein, the rows form single entries marked with the most common genes and DNA. The V and J calls come from TCRdb's annotation, not from the publication. The sample profile shows about 540,000 distinct CDR3 sequences; around a third of them were found once. Approximately 5.4% of the sample goes to the ten largest clones.

This sample was taken from a study of post-analysis software for immune sequencing data (dated by TCRdb to about 2015). Describing the broader study: Recorded disease courses included relapsing-remitting, secondary progressive and progressive-relapsing multiple sclerosis, with some patients lacking subtype annotation. The multiple sclerosis patient repertoires were compared with approximately 11 previously published healthy control repertoires from donors aged about 6 to 26 years. A subset of samples was prepared in parallel using single-end sample barcoding, then pooled and co-amplified after Illumina adapter ligation. Broad study findings and their caveats: Direct clustering with F measure showed strong co-clustering of samples prepared in the same batch, prompting a batch-effect correction. Roughly 5 TRBV segments, including TRBV5-6, TRBV5-1 and TRBV20-1, were significantly more frequent in patients than controls. Compared with controls, multiple sclerosis patients had significantly lower normalized Chao1 diversity, a finding suggesting substantial peripheral T-cell clonal expansion. The control group was slightly older than the multiple sclerosis patient group.

The junction carries 11 bases between V and J, which are trimmed by 3 bases and 4 bases respectively. Including the terminal cysteine and phenylalanine, the CDR3 comprises 14 residues. The only DNA kept is the CDR3, 42 bases in frame from the first base. TCR beta repertoires were profiled from peripheral blood of under 15 young patients with multiple sclerosis to demonstrate the VDJtools post-analysis software. The patients with multiple sclerosis were children and adolescents between roughly 6 and 16 years of age. The chain is assembled from TRBV12-3 or TRBV12-4 and TRBJ2-3; the D gene is not confidently resolved. The clonotype comes from a girl aged 2-17 years with multiple sclerosis. Material for sequencing was blood. The bases read TGTGCCAGCAGTTTTCGTTTCTCCCCAGATACGCAGTATTTT. It translates to CASSFRFSPDTQYF.